This is a list of T cell receptor beta chains from one sample in a study of CD8+ T cells in alopecia areata. This table comes from immunoSEQ multiplex PCR, and its TCRdb copy is limited to in-frame clones, with some not included. The sample carries roughly 200,000 clones, about two fifths recorded once. The source was CD4+ T cells sorted from blood, collected between weeks 30 and 35, from a patient treated with tofacitinib. These receptors came from a human donor with alopecia areata. CDR3s include the opening cysteine and the closing phenylalanine or tryptophan. Only part of the rows carry a size: once, few, many, or a class if the clone is expanded.

TRBJ2-3 TRBV5-1 few CASSLGGVHMDTQYF
TRBJ1-1 TRBV28 - CASSSQVGFNTEAFF
TRBJ1-1 TRBV7-3 - CASSAKGRGNTEAFF
TRBJ1-2 TRBV30 - CAWSPGQGAYTF
TRBJ2-1 TRBV9 few CASSVTSGGYNEQFF
TRBJ1-2 TRBV18 few CASSPGIYRGDYGYTF
TRBJ1-2 TRBV10-3 few CAISEKVTGANYGYTF
TRBJ2-3 TRBV20-1 - CSAVSSYTQYF
TRBJ1-1 TRBV6-6 - CASSYSTNTEAFF
TRBJ2-1 TRBV7-9 - CASSPRQGNEQFF
TRBJ1-1 TRBV19 few CASNLPGHPSAFF
TRBJ2-7 TRBV4-1 - CASSFSDSSYEQYF
TRBJ2-1 TRBV7-6 few CASSLVGGLAYNEQFF
TRBJ1-2 TRBV19 - CASSTSGTGHGYTF
TRBJ2-7 TRBV6-5 - CASSYSTSGAYEQYF
TRBJ2-7 TRBV27 once CASSPSTGRNSYEQYF
TRBJ2-1 TRBV30 few CAWRLASNEQFF
TRBJ1-1 TRBV11-2 - CASSPWTGVYMNTEAFF